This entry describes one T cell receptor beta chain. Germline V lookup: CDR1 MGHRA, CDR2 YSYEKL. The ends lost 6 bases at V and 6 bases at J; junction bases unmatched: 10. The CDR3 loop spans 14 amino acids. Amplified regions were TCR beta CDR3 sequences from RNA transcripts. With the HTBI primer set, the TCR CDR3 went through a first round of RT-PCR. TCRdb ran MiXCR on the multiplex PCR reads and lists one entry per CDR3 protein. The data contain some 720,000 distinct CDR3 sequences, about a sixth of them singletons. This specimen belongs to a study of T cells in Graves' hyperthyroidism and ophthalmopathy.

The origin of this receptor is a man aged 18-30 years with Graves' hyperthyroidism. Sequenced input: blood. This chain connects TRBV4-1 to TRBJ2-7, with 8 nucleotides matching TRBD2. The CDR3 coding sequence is TGCGCCAGCAGAAATAGCGGGAAGGGCGGCGAGCAGTACTTC. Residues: CASRNSGKGGEQYF.